Shown below are 32 T cell receptor beta chains from a single sample sequenced in a study of cytomegalovirus exposure and HLA in healthy donors. PCR employed 60 Vbeta and 13 Jbeta primers. TCRdb's table, derived via immunoSEQ multiplex PCR, lists solely in-frame clones and lacks some. The sample includes 100,000 to 150,000 clones. Input material: PBMCs. These receptor sequences come from a young man in good health and CMV-seronegative.

The DNA of the CDR3 is TGTGCCAGCAGCTTCAGCCACTCCTTTCGGACTAGTGAGTACGAGCAGTACTTC. Protein sequence: CASSFSHSFRTSEYEQYF. The chain is built from TRBV11-3 and TRBJ2-7; 7 bases fit TRBD2. J lost 4 bases, V lost 3 bases, and 18 bases had no gene match. In germline, CDR1 is SGHNT, CDR2 YENEEA. There are 18 residues in the CDR3.

The V gene is TRBV5-6, the J gene TRBJ2-2; 11 nucleotides match TRBD1. This CDR3 has 16 residues. Trimming cost V 4 bases and J 5 bases; bases outside gene matches: 7. The germline gives CDR1 SGHDT, CDR2 YYEEEE. CDR3 nucleotides: TGTGCCAGCAGCGTGGACAGGGGGCTTCGGACCGGGGAGCTGTTTTTT. Protein product: CASSVDRGLRTGELFF.

V and J are TRBV6-1 and TRBJ1-4, with D possibly matching TRBD1 (6 bases). CDR3 length: 13 amino acids. Germline V CDR1 and CDR2: MNHNS, SASEGT. With 7 bases removed from V and 5 bases from J, the gap between germline ends came to 11 bases. The DNA for the CDR3 is TGTGCCAGCAAAAACAGGGAGAATGAAAAACTGTTTTTT. This encodes CASKNRENEKLFF.

The chain is built from TRBV10-1 and TRBJ2-7; no clear D. This CDR3 has 13 residues. Germline CDR1 and CDR2: WNHNN and SYGVQD (reference sequence). V was shortened by 0 bases and J by 3 bases, with 6 bases between the two germline ends. DNA of the CDR3: TGCGCCAGCAGTGAGTCCAAAAACTACGAGCAGTACTTC. Protein sequence: CASSESKNYEQYF.

The J gene is TRBJ1-1, the V gene TRBV6-1, with D unclear. Trimming took off 6 bases at V and 3 bases at J, with 11 bases between the two ends. Germline lookup yields CDR1 MNHNS and CDR2 SASEGT. The CDR3 runs to 13 residues. CDR3 nucleotide sequence: TGTGCCAGCAGCGAGGCAGAACACACTGAAGCTTTCTTT. Its protein product is CASSEAEHTEAFF.

The chain combines TRBV6-5 with TRBJ1-5; D unclear. This CDR3 has 11 residues. Germline V gene lookup returns CDR1 MNHEY and CDR2 SVGAGI. Trimming pared 5 bases from V and 5 bases from J, leaving 4 bases between. CDR3 sequence: CASSGDQPQHF. The CDR3 DNA reads as TGTGCCAGCAGTGGAGATCAGCCCCAGCATTTT.

The CDR3 region is CASSPARGQKTEKLFF. As DNA, the CDR3 is TGCGCCAGCAGCCCCGCACGTGGGCAGAAAACTGAAAAACTGTTTTTT. This sequence joins TRBV5-1 and TRBJ1-4; D gene ambiguous. V shed 4 bases and J shed 7 bases, with 20 bases lying between them. This CDR3 has 16 amino acids. CDR1 and CDR2 (germline): SGHRS, YFSETQ.

The rearrangement uses TRBV12-5 and TRBJ2-5, with TRBD2 matching 7 bases. This CDR3 spans 16 amino acids. V was clipped by 5 bases and J by 5 bases; unmatched bases: 14. Germline CDR1 is LGHNT and CDR2 is FRNRAP. CDR3 amino acids: CASGGIGEGMMETQYF. CDR3 nucleotides: TGTGCTAGTGGTGGAATTGGGGAGGGGATGATGGAGACCCAGTACTTC.

J is TRBJ2-1 and V is TRBV9; tentatively, D is TRBD1 (6 bases). This CDR3 contains 12 residues. Germline CDR1 SGDLS, CDR2 YYNGEE. The V end lost 3 bases, the J end lost 8 bases, and 9 bases lay between the germline ends. This CDR3 reads CASSARGYEQFF. The CDR3 region has the DNA TGTGCCAGCAGCGCCAGGGGTTATGAGCAGTTCTTC.

This chain uses TRBV9 with TRBJ1-2, with no clear D. The CDR3 spans 12 residues. Trimming took 3 bases from V and 7 from J, leaving 10 bases between them. CDR1 SGDLS and CDR2 YYNGEE come from the germline V gene. As DNA, the CDR3 is TGTGCCAGCAGCGGGAGGGTTGCTGGCTACACCTTC. Protein: CASSGRVAGYTF.

The chain uses TRBV6-5 and TRBJ1-6, with a tentative D call TRBD1 (5 bases). This CDR3 is 15 amino acids long. Germline lookup yields CDR1 MNHEY and CDR2 SVGAGI. V was clipped by 0 bases and J by 5 bases, with 8 bases between them. For the CDR3, the DNA is TGTGCCAGCAGTTACTCGCGGGGGAATAATTCACCCCTCCACTTT. Its protein product is CASSYSRGNNSPLHF.

This rearrangement joins TRBV19 to TRBJ2-7; 11 positions agree with TRBD1. This CDR3 spans 15 amino acids. With V trimmed by 3 bases and J by 6 bases, 7 bases remained unmatched. Per the germline V gene, CDR1 is LNHDA and CDR2 is SQIVND (reference sequence). CDR3 nucleotide sequence: TGTGCCAGTAGTATGACGGACAGGGGGCTAGGCGAGCAGTACTTC. Its translation: CASSMTDRGLGEQYF.

CDR3 protein: CASSPQTRYNEQFF. The CDR3 DNA follows: TGTGCCAGCTCACCGCAGACACGGTACAATGAGCAGTTCTTC. The rearrangement joins TRBV18 to TRBJ2-1; D ambiguous. CDR1 is KGHSH, CDR2 LQKENI, per germline. Trimming pared 3 bases from V and 4 bases from J, leaving 10 bases between. The CDR3 is 14 amino acids. Drawing the rest from reference TRBV18 and TRBJ2-1, the complete variable domain is NAGVMQNPRHLVRRRGQEARLRCSPMKGHSHVYWYRQLPEEGLKFMVYLQKENIIDESGMPKERFSAEFPKEGPSILRIQQVVRGDSAAYFCASSPQTRYNEQFFGPGTRLTVL.

The chain combines TRBV18 with TRBJ1-2; weak D call: TRBD1 (6 bases). The CDR3 runs to 14 residues. Trimming cost V 1 base and J 4 bases, with 10 bases left between them. Germline V lookup: CDR1 KGHSH, CDR2 LQKENI. The CDR3 reads CASSPQTGVYGYTF. The CDR3 DNA reads TGTGCCAGCTCACCACAGACAGGAGTCTATGGCTACACCTTC. Based on the CDR3 plus reference TRBV18 and TRBJ1-2, the full variable domain is NAGVMQNPRHLVRRRGQEARLRCSPMKGHSHVYWYRQLPEEGLKFMVYLQKENIIDESGMPKERFSAEFPKEGPSILRIQQVVRGDSAAYFCASSPQTGVYGYTFGSGTRLTVV.

The chain is built from TRBV28 and TRBJ2-5; 9 nucleotides line up with TRBD2. After removal of 6 bases from V and 3 bases from J, the junction contained 20 bases not matched to a gene. The CDR3 spans 19 residues. CDR1 MDHEN and CDR2 SYDVKM come from the germline V gene. Here the CDR3 DNA reads TGTGCCAGCAGCCCTTACCTAAAACCCTTAGCGGGAGTGGAAGAGACCCAGTACTTC. It yields the protein CASSPYLKPLAGVEETQYF.

The V and J genes are TRBV19 and TRBJ2-1; the match to TRBD2 covers 13 bases. This CDR3 spans 18 amino acids. J gave up 0 bases and V 7 bases, and 9 bases lay outside the gene matches. Germline CDR1 and CDR2: LNHDA and SQIVND (reference sequence). DNA for the CDR3: TGTGCCAGTAACCTGGGACTAGCGGGATCCAGCTCCTACAATGAGCAGTTCTTC. Translated: CASNLGLAGSSSYNEQFF.

In the case of this clone: Relative to the germline gene, one junction end is altered; a read error may explain this. The chain's CDR3 is CASSPYLALQETQYF. CDR3 sequence (DNA): TGTGCTAGCAGTCCTTACCTAGCGCTCCAAGAGACCCAGTACTTC. The genes are TRBV7-7 and TRBJ2-5; tentative D call: TRBD2 (6 bases). The germline CDR1 and CDR2 sequences are SSHAT and FNYEAQ (reference sequence). This CDR3 is 15 amino acids long.

The CDR3 spells CASRRLAGSSYEQYF. The CDR3 bases are TGTGCCAGCAGGAGACTAGCGGGGAGCTCCTACGAGCAGTACTTC. J is TRBJ2-7 and V is TRBV6-5; TRBD2 matches 11 bases. V lost 6 bases, J lost 0 bases, and 4 bases stayed unmatched. CDR1 is MNHEY, CDR2 SVGAGI, per germline. CDR3 length equals 15 residues.

The chain recombines TRBV7-8 with TRBJ2-7; D is possibly TRBD1 (5 bases). The V end was cut by 2 bases, the J end by 2 bases, with 10 bases between. The V gene's germline CDR1 is SGHVS and CDR2 FQNEAQ. This CDR3 has 14 amino acids. Here the CDR3 reads CASSLQQETYEQYF. The CDR3 DNA follows: TGTGCCAGCAGCTTACAACAGGAGACCTACGAGCAGTACTTC. Together with reference TRBV7-8 and TRBJ2-7, the CDR3 gives the full variable domain: GAGVSQSPRYKVAKRGQDVALRCDPISGHVSLFWYQQALGQGPEFLTYFQNEAQLDKSGLPSDRFFAERPEGSVSTLKIQRTQQEDSAVYLCASSLQQETYEQYFGPGTRLTVT.

This chain connects TRBV25-1 to TRBJ2-5; unclear D gene. Germline lookup yields CDR1 MGHDK and CDR2 SYGVNS. V lost 0 bases, J lost 1 base, and 9 bases lay in between. There are 15 residues in the CDR3. The CDR3 spells CASSEYMAGQETQYF. The CDR3 DNA sequence: TGTGCCAGCAGTGAATATATGGCAGGCCAAGAGACCCAGTACTTC. Supplemented by reference TRBV25-1 and TRBJ2-5, the full variable domain reads EADIYQTPRYLVIGTGKKITLECSQTMGHDKMYWYQQDPGMELHLIHYSYGVNSTEKGDLSSESTVSRIRTEHFPLTLESARPSHTSQYLCASSEYMAGQETQYFGPGTRLLVL.

The chain joins TRBV18 to TRBJ2-7; TRBD1 aligns across 9 bases. There are 15 residues in the CDR3. CDR1 and CDR2 (germline): KGHSH, LQKENI. The ends lost 6 bases at V and 4 bases at J; junction bases unmatched: 10. CDR3 region: CASSLSGQGLYEQYF. As DNA, the CDR3 is TGTGCCAGCTCGCTATCGGGACAGGGCCTTTACGAGCAGTACTTC. The full variable domain, in which reference TRBV18 and TRBJ2-7 provide the parts outside the CDR3, is NAGVMQNPRHLVRRRGQEARLRCSPMKGHSHVYWYRQLPEEGLKFMVYLQKENIIDESGMPKERFSAEFPKEGPSILRIQQVVRGDSAAYFCASSLSGQGLYEQYFGPGTRLTVT.

The chain employs TRBV5-4 and TRBJ2-7, with 7 positions matching TRBD2. The CDR3 is 15 residues long. Germline V lookup: CDR1 SGHNT, CDR2 YYREEE (reference sequence). Germline trimming cut 4 bases from V and 2 bases from J; bases unmatched to any gene: 9. This CDR3 reads CASSRGTNGTYEQYF. CDR3 nucleotides: TGTGCCAGCAGCCGAGGGACTAACGGGACCTACGAGCAGTACTTC.

V is TRBV19 and J is TRBJ2-6, with D tentatively TRBD2 (5 bases). The germline V gene encodes CDR1 LNHDA and CDR2 SQIVND (reference sequence). The length of the CDR3 is 15 residues. The V and J ends lost 6 bases and 0 bases respectively, with 9 bases between them. The CDR3 sequence: CASRTSGSGANVLTF. The CDR3 bases are TGTGCCAGTAGGACAAGCGGCTCTGGGGCCAACGTCCTGACTTTC.

This rearrangement joins TRBV7-8 to TRBJ2-7; 7 nucleotides align to TRBD2. V lost 0 bases to trimming and J lost 7 bases; unmatched junction nucleotides: 3. Germline-derived CDR1 and CDR2 are SGHVS and FQNEAQ. CDR3 length: 13 residues. The DNA for the CDR3 is TGTGCCAGCAGCTTAGCGGGGAGGGGTGAGCAGTACTTC. Amino acids: CASSLAGRGEQYF.

The chain couples TRBV27 to TRBJ2-3; 7 nucleotides line up with TRBD2. Germline V gene data show CDR1 as MNHEY and CDR2 as SMNVEV (reference sequence). The CDR3 is 15 residues long. V shed 2 bases and J 6 bases; nucleotides not matched to a gene: 8. The DNA for the CDR3 is TGTGCCAGCAGTTTAATAGGACTGGGAGGGGATACGCAGTATTTT. Protein product: CASSLIGLGGDTQYF.

The rearrangement links TRBV30 to TRBJ2-2, with TRBD2 as a possible D gene (6 bases). Between the trimmed V and J ends, which lost 2 bases and 6 bases, there was a span of 19 bases. From germline, CDR1 is GTSNPN and CDR2 SVGIG (reference sequence). The CDR3 covers 16 residues. The CDR3, as DNA: TGTGCCTGGAGTTGGCCCCTAGGAGGGTTGGCCGGGGAGCTGTTTTTT. Translated, it gives CAWSWPLGGLAGELFF. Supplemented by reference TRBV30 and TRBJ2-2, the full variable domain reads SQTIHQWPATLVQPVGSPLSLECTVEGTSNPNLYWYRQAAGRGLQLLFYSVGIGQISSEVPQNLSASRPQDRQFILSSKKLLLSDSGFYLCAWSWPLGGLAGELFFGEGSRLTVL.

CDR3 in amino acids: CASSPPPPGYEQFF. DNA of the CDR3: TGTGCCAGCAGTCCCCCCCCTCCAGGGTATGAGCAGTTCTTC. This chain joins TRBV28 and TRBJ2-1, with D possibly being TRBD1 (5 bases). The CDR3 runs 14 residues. Trimming took off 5 bases at V and 8 bases at J, with 16 bases between the two ends. Germline values: CDR1 MDHEN, CDR2 SYDVKM.

As concerns this clone: This CDR3 is also generated by other DNA sequences in the sample. This chain joins TRBV11-2 and TRBJ2-7; possibly TRBD1 for D (6 bases). This CDR3 is 15 amino acids long. V was trimmed by 4 bases and J by 2 bases, leaving 15 bases between them. CDR1 and CDR2 (germline): SGHAT, FQNNGV. This CDR3 is CASSSRDIYPYEQYF. The DNA for the CDR3 is TGTGCCAGCAGCTCTCGGGACATATATCCCTACGAGCAGTACTTC. The complete variable domain, with remaining parts taken from reference TRBV11-2 and TRBJ2-7, reads EAGVAQSPRYKIIEKRQSVAFWCNPISGHATLYWYQQILGQGPKLLIQFQNNGVVDDSQLPKDRFSAERLKGVDSTLKIQPAKLEDSAVYLCASSSRDIYPYEQYFGPGTRLTVT.

V and J are TRBV4-2 and TRBJ2-5; 8 bases line up with TRBD2. Germline lookup yields CDR1 LGHNA and CDR2 YNFKEQ. This CDR3 contains 15 residues. J gave up 1 base and V 4 bases, and 5 bases lay outside the gene matches. CDR3 residues: CASSPTSAVQETQYF. CDR3 coding DNA: TGTGCCAGCAGCCCGACTAGCGCCGTCCAAGAGACCCAGTACTTC.

The V call is TRBV25-1, the J call TRBJ2-3; 10 positions agree with TRBD2. The germline V gene has CDR1 MGHDK and CDR2 SYGVNS. V dropped 5 bases and J dropped 1; count of bases not matched to a gene: 3. The CDR3 consists of 15 residues. The CDR3 sequence is CASSHLAGGTDTQYF. CDR3 DNA: TGTGCCAGCAGTCATCTAGCGGGGGGCACAGATACGCAGTATTTT. Full variable domain (remainder filled in from reference TRBV25-1 and TRBJ2-3): EADIYQTPRYLVIGTGKKITLECSQTMGHDKMYWYQQDPGMELHLIHYSYGVNSTEKGDLSSESTVSRIRTEHFPLTLESARPSHTSQYLCASSHLAGGTDTQYFGPGTRLTVL.

J is TRBJ1-6 and V is TRBV5-1; 9 bases line up with TRBD1. J gave up 10 bases and V 0 bases, and 11 bases lay outside the gene matches. The CDR3 has 17 residues. Germline loops: CDR1 SGHRS, CDR2 YFSETQ. The CDR3 coding sequence is TGCGCCAGCAGCTTGGAGGTTGGGGGACAGGGTTTCTCACCCCTCCACTTT. Translating gives CASSLEVGGQGFSPLHF.

V and J are TRBV5-1 and TRBJ2-1; 9 positions match TRBD1. CDR1 and CDR2 (germline): SGHRS, YFSETQ. The CDR3 is 17 residues long. The junction had 11 bases not matched to a gene; V was cut back by 2 bases and J by 5 bases. The CDR3 DNA follows: TGCGCCAGCAGCTTAATTTTGCTCGGGACAGGGAACAATGAGCAGTTCTTC. As protein: CASSLILLGTGNNEQFF. The full variable domain, completed using reference TRBV5-1 and TRBJ2-1, is KAGVTQTPRYLIKTRGQQVTLSCSPISGHRSVSWYQQTPGQGLQFLFEYFSETQRNKGNFPGRFSGRQFSNSRSEMNVSTLELGDSALYLCASSLILLGTGNNEQFFGPGTRLTVL.